The present T cell receptor (beta chain) was sequenced within a study of T cells in Graves' hyperthyroidism and ophthalmopathy. The CDR3 totals 13 residues. V was trimmed by 1 base and J by 7 bases, leaving 12 bases between them. CDR1 is SGHRS, CDR2 YFSETQ, per germline. RNA transcripts yielded amplified TCR beta CDR3 regions. First-round RT-PCR targeting the TCR CDR3 was performed with the HTBI primer set. TCRdb independently ran MiXCR on the multiplex PCR reads; one entry per CDR3 protein. Among approximately 520,000 distinct CDR3 sequences listed, less than 25% were seen once. At least ten counts were recorded for this clonotype.

V is TRBV5-1 and J is TRBJ2-7; D is ambiguous. Specimen: blood. The origin of this receptor is a man aged 18 to 30 with Graves' hyperthyroidism. The CDR3 loop is CASSLLILGEQYF. The CDR3 region has the DNA TGCGCCAGCAGCTTGCTCATACTTGGGGAGCAGTACTTC.